The clone carrying this TCR beta chain was seen a handful of times. Antigen specificity is unknown. MiXCR, applied by TCRdb to the RT-PCR reads, yields one record per CDR3 protein. The repertoire holds fewer than 650,000 distinct CDR3 sequences, with over 10% as singletons. The data were obtained in a study of response to subunit inactivated influenza vaccine. Study outcomes and limitations: Authors proposed each seasonal influenza vaccination draws in few new T cells.

The CDR3 has 16 residues. The germline V gene encodes CDR1 KGHDR and CDR2 SFDVKD. Trimming left V 0 bases short and J 0 bases short, with 7 bases between. The chain uses TRBV24-1 and TRBJ2-2, with D tentatively TRBD1 (5 bases). The sequence derives from a man aged 50 or older who received an inactivated influenza vaccine. This specimen consisted of PBMCs from blood, obtained 40 to 50 days after vaccination. In DNA, the CDR3 is TGTGCCACCAGTGATTTGACAGGAGCGAACACCGGGGAGCTGTTTTTT. This gives the protein CATSDLTGANTGELFF.